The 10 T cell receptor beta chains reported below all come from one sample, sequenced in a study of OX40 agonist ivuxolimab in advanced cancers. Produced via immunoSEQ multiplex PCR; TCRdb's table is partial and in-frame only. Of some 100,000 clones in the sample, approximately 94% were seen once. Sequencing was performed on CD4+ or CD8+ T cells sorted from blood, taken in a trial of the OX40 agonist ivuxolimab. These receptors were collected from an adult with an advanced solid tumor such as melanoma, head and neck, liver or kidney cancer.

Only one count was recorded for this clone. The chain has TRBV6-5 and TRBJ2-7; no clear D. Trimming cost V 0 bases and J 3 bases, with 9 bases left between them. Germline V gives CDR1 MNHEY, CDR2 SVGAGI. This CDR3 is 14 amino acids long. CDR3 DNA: TGTGCCAGCAGTTACTCGTTCTACAGCTACGAGCAGTACTTC. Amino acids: CASSYSFYSYEQYF.

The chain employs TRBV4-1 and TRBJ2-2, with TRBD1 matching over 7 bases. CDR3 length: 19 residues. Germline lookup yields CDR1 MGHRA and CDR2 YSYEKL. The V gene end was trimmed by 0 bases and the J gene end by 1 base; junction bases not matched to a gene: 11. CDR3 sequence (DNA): TGCGCCAGCAGCCAAGACCGTGAGGGGGCAAAGCGGAACACCGGGGAGCTGTTTTTT. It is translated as CASSQDREGAKRNTGELFF.

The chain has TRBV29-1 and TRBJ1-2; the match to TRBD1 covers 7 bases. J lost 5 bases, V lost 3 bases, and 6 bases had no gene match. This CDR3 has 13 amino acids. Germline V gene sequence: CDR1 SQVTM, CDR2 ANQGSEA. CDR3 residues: CSVDPTGDYGYTF. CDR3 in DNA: TGCAGCGTTGACCCAACAGGGGATTATGGCTACACCTTC.

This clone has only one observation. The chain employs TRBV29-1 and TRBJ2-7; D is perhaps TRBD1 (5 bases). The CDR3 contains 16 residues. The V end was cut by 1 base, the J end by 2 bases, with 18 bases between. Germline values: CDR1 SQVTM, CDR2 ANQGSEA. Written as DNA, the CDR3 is TGCAGCGTTGAAGGGGGCGCCTACGGTCCGACCTACGAGCAGTACTTC. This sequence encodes CSVEGGAYGPTYEQYF.

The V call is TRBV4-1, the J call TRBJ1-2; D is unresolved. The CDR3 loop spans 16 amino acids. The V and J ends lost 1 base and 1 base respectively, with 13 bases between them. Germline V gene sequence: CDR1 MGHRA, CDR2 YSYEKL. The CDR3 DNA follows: TGCGCCAGCAGCCAAGGACTGCAGGTCCTTAACTATGGCTACACCTTC. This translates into CASSQGLQVLNYGYTF.

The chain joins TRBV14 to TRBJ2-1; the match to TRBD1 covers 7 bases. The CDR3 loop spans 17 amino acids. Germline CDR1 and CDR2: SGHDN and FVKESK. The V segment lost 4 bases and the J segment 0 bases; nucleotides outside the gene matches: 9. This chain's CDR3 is CASSPSRGTYSYNEQFF. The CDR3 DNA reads TGTGCCAGCAGCCCTAGCAGGGGGACCTACTCCTACAATGAGCAGTTCTTC.

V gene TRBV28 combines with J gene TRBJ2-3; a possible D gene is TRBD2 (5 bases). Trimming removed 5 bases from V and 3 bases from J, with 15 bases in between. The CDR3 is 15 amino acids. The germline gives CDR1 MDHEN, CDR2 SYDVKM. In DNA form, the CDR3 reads TGTGCCAGCAGTGACACTAGAGCTCAGACAGATACGCAGTATTTT. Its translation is CASSDTRAQTDTQYF.

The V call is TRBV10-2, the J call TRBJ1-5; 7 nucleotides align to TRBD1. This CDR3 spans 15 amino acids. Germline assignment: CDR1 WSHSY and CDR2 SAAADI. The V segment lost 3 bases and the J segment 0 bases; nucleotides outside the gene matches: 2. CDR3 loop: CASSETGDSNQPQHF. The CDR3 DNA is TGCGCCAGCAGTGAAACAGGGGATAGCAATCAGCCCCAGCATTTT.

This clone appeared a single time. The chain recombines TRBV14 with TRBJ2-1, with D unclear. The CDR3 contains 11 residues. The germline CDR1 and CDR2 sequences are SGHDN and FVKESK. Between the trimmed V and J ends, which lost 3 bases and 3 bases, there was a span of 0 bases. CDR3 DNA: TGTGCCAGCAGCCACTACAATGAGCAGTTCTTC. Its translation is CASSHYNEQFF.

The CDR3 bases are TGTGCCAGCAGCTTACGCGGGGGAGGGAACACTGAAGCTTTCTTT. Translation: CASSLRGGGNTEAFF. The chain combines TRBV7-3 with TRBJ1-1; TRBD1 might be the D (5 bases). This CDR3 region has 15 residues. The germline CDR1 and CDR2 sequences are SGHTA and FQGTGA. The V end lost 2 bases, the J end lost 1 base, and 11 bases lay between the germline ends.